The source of this TCR beta chain is a study of T cell responses to AZD1222 COVID-19 vaccine. Study as a whole: Second-dose intervals of approximately 4 or approximately 12 weeks were pooled. Findings and limits, study-wide: Donors, mostly white British, included more females; clonal diversity was possibly underestimated. Two AZD1222 administrations were followed by greater Spike-specific TCR breadth and depth. The study found vaccine-associated CD4 TCRs spanning spike, dominant at 160-218 and 743-854.

Only in-frame clones appear in the TCRdb table, and some are missing; sequencing was by immunoSEQ multiplex PCR. The sample includes around 69,000 clones, about 88% of them seen just once. The germline V gene has CDR1 SNHLY and CDR2 FYNNEI. The CDR3 is made up of 13 amino acids. The ends were cut back, 8 bases at V and 7 bases at J, with 17 bases in the middle. On this clone: The antigen is unknown.

The chain joins TRBV2 to TRBJ2-5, with a possible D match to TRBD1 (7 bases). The material was peripheral blood, obtained on day 0 of AZD1222 vaccination. This receptor was identified in an adult in good health. The DNA of the CDR3 is TGTGCCAGCCGGGAGAGGGGGCTTGTGACCCAGTACTTC. Translating it yields CASRERGLVTQYF.